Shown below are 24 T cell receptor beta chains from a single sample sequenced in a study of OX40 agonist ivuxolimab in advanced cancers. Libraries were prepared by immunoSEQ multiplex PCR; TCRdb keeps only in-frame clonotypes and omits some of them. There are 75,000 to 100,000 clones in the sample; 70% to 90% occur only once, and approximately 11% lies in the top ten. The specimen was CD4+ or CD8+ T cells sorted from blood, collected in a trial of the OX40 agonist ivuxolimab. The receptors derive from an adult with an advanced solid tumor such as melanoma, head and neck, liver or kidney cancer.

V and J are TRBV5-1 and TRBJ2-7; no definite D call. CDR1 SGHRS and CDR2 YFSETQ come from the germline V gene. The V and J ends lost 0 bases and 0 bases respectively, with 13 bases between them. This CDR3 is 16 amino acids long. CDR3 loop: CASSLVWTANSYEQYF. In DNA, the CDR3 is TGCGCCAGCAGCTTGGTATGGACGGCGAACTCCTACGAGCAGTACTTC.

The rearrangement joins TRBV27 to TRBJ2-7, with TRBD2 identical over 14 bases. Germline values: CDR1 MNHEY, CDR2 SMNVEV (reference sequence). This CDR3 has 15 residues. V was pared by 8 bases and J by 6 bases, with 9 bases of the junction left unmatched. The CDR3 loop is CASWTSGRILAEQYF. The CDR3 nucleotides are TGTGCCAGCTGGACTAGCGGGAGGATATTAGCCGAGCAGTACTTC.

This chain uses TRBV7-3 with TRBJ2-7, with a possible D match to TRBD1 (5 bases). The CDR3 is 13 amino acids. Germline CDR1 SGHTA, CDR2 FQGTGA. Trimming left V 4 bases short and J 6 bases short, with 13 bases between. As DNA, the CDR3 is TGTGCCAGCAGCTCGGCAGAGCAGGGCGAGCAGTACTTC. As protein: CASSSAEQGEQYF.

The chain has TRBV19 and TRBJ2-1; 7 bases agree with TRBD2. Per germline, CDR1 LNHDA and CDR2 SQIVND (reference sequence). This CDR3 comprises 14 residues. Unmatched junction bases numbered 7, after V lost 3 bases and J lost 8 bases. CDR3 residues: CASSMREGLDEQFF. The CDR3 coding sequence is TGTGCCAGTAGTATGAGGGAGGGCCTCGATGAGCAGTTCTTC.

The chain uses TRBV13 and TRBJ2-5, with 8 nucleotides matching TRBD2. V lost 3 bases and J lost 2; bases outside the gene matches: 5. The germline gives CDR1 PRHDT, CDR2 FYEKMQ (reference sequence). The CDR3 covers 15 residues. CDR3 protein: CASSFSGTSQETQYF. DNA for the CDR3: TGTGCCAGCAGCTTCTCCGGGACTAGTCAAGAGACCCAGTACTTC.

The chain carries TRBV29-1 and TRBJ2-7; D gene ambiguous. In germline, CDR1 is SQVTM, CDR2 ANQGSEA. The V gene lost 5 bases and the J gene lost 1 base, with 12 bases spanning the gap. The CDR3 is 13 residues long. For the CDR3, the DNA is TGCAGCGTTTACGGCGGCCGTTCCTACGAGCAGTACTTC. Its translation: CSVYGGRSYEQYF.

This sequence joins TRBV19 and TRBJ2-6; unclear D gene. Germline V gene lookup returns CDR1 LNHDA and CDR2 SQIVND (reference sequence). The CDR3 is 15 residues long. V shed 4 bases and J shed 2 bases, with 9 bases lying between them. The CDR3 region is CASSRGFAGANVLTF. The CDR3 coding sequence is TGTGCCAGTAGTAGGGGATTCGCTGGGGCCAACGTCCTGACTTTC.

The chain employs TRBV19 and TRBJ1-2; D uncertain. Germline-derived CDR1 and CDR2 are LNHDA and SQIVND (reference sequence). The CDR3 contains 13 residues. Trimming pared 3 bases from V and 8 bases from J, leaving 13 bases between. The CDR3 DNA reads TGTGCCAGTAGTATTCGGGAAGTTGAGGGCTACACCTTC. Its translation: CASSIREVEGYTF.

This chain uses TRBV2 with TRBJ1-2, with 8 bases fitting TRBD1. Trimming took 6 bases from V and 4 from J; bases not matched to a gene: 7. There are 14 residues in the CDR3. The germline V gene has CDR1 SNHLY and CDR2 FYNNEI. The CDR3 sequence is CASRSQGASYGYTF. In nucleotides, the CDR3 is TGTGCCAGCAGATCCCAGGGGGCTTCCTATGGCTACACCTTC.

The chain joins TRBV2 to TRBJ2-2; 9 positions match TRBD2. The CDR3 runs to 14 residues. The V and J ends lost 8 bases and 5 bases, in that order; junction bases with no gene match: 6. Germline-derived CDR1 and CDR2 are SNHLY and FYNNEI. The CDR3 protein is CASRPAGGTGELFF. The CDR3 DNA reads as TGTGCCAGCCGCCCGGCGGGGGGGACCGGGGAGCTGTTTTTT.

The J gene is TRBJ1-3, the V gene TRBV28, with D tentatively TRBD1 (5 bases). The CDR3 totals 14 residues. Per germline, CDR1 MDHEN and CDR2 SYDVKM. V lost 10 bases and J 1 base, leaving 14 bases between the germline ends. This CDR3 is CATTHRGSGNTIYF. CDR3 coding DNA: TGTGCCACCACACATCGGGGGTCTGGAAACACCATATATTTT.

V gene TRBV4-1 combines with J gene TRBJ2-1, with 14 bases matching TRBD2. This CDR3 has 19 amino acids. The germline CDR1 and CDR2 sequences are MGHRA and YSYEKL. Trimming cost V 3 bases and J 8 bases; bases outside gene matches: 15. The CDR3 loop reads CASSHYNLGTSGSAYEQFF. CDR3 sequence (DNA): TGCGCCAGCAGCCACTATAACCTGGGGACTAGCGGGAGTGCCTATGAGCAGTTCTTC.

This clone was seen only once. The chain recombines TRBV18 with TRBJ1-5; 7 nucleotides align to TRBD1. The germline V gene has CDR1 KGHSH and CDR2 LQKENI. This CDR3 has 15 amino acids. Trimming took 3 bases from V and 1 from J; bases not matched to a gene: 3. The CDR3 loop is CASSPSGGSNQPQHF. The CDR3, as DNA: TGTGCCAGCTCACCGTCAGGGGGAAGCAATCAGCCCCAGCATTTT.

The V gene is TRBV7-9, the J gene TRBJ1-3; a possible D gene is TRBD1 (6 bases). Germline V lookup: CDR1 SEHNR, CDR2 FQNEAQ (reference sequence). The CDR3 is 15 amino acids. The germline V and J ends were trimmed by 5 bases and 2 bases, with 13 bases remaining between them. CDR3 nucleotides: TGTGCCAGCAGCCCTACAGGGTACGCTGGAAACACCATATATTTT. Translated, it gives CASSPTGYAGNTIYF.

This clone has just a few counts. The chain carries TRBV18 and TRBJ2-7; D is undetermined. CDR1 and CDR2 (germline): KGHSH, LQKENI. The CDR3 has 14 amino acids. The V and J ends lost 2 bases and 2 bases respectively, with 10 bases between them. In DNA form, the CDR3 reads TGTGCCAGCTCACCAATTGAGGATGCCTACGAGCAGTACTTC. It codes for CASSPIEDAYEQYF.

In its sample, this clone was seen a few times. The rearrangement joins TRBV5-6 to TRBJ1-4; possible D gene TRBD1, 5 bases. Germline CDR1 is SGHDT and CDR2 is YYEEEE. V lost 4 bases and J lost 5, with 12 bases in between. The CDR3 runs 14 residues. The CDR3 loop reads CASSTGLSNEKLFF. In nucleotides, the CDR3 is TGTGCCAGCAGCACGGGACTCTCGAATGAAAAACTGTTTTTT.

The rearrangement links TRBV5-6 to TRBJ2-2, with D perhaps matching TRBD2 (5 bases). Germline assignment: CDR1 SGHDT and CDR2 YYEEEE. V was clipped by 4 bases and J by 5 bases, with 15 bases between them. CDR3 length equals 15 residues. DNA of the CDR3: TGTGCCAGCAGCCCCGACCGGAGAGGGACCGGGGAGCTGTTTTTT. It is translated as CASSPDRRGTGELFF.

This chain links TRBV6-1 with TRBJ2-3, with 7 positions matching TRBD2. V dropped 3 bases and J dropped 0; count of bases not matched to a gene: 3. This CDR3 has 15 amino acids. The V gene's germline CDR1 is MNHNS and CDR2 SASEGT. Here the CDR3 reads CASSERGISTDTQYF. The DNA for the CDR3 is TGTGCCAGCAGTGAGCGGGGGATTAGCACAGATACGCAGTATTTT.

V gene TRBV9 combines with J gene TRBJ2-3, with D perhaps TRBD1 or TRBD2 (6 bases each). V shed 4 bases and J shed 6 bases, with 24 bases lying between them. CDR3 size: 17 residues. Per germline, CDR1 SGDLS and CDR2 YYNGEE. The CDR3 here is CASSSRRGILVEDTQYF. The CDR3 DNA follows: TGTGCCAGCAGCTCAAGGAGGGGGATCCTCGTGGAGGATACGCAGTATTTT.

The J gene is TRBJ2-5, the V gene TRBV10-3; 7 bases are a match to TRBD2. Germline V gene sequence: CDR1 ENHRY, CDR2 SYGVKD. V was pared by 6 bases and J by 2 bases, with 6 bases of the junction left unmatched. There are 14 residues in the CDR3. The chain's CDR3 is CAIRERGAQETQYF. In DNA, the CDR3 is TGTGCCATCAGGGAGCGGGGCGCACAAGAGACCCAGTACTTC.

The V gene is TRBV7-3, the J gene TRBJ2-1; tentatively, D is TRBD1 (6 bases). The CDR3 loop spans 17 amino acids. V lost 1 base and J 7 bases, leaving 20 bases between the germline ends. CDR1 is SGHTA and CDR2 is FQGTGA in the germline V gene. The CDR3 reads CASSLKVGRGGLNEQFF. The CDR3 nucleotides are TGTGCCAGCAGCTTAAAGGTGGGGAGAGGGGGTTTAAATGAGCAGTTCTTC.

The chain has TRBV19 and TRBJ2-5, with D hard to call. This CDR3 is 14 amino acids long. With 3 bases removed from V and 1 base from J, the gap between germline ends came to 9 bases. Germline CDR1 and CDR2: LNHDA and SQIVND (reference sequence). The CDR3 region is CASSIARIQETQYF. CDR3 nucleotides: TGTGCCAGTAGTATCGCGCGGATCCAAGAGACCCAGTACTTC.

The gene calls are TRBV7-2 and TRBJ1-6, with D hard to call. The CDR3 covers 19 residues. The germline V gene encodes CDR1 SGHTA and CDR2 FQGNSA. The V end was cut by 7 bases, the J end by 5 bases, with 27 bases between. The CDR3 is CASTLFFDRQSIHNSPLHF. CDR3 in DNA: TGTGCCAGCACCCTTTTTTTTGACCGGCAGAGCATCCATAATTCACCCCTCCACTTT.

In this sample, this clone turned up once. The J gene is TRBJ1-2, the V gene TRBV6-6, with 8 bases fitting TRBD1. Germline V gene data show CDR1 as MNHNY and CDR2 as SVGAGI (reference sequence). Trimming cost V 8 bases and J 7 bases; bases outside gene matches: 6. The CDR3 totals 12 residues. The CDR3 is CASYRGSGGYTF. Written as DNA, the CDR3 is TGTGCCAGCTACAGGGGGAGCGGTGGCTACACCTTC.